Below, one T cell receptor (beta chain) is given with its context. The antigen is unknown. These data originate in a study of graft-versus-host responses after intestinal transplantation. J lost 8 bases, V lost 5 bases, and 13 bases had no gene match. The CDR3 has 17 amino acids. Germline V gene data show CDR1 as SNHLY and CDR2 as FYNNEI. TCRdb keeps only in-frame clones here, not all; method: immunoSEQ multiplex PCR. Of tens of thousands of clones in the sample, about 94% were seen once. Sequenced material: unstimulated CD4+ T cells sorted from spleen or lymph node cells, taken before transplant. The chain combines TRBV2 with TRBJ1-6; 9 positions match TRBD1. The sequence was collected from a human donor who was the organ donor for an intestinal transplant. Written as DNA, the CDR3 is TGTGCCAGCAGTCGCGGGACAGGGAGTAGTAGGCATTCACCCCTCCACTTT. As protein: CASSRGTGSSRHSPLHF. Complete variable domain (other parts from reference TRBV2 and TRBJ1-6): EPEVTQTPSHQVTQMGQEVILRCVPISNHLYFYWYRQILGQKVEFLVSFYNNEISEKSEIFDDQFSVERPDGSNFTLKIRSTKLEDSAMYFCASSRGTGSSRHSPLHFGNGTRLTVT.